This is a list of T cell receptor beta chains from one sample in a study of CD8 T cells in Susac syndrome. TCRdb reprocessed the immunoSEQ multiplex PCR reads with MiXCR, giving one entry per CDR3 protein. Found here are around 45,000 distinct CDR3 sequences, about 91% of them singletons; the top ten hold roughly 0.4%. Sequenced sample: CD8+ T cells from PBMCs. The receptor set was obtained from a human donor in good health. Each CDR3 is given with its conserved first and last residue. D genes are given only for firm matches. Size values are once, few and many counts, or a class for expanded clones, and some rows have none.

CDR3nt	CDR3aa	d_gene	j_gene	abundance	v_gene
TGTGCCAGCAGCCCGAGGACTAGCGGGACGTACGAGCAGTACTTC	CASSPRTSGTYEQYF	TRBD2	TRBJ2-7	NA	TRBV11-2
TGTGCCAGCAGCCGAGACAGGGTCCGGCCTTCAACTTGGGTCAATGAGCAGTTCTTC	CASSRDRVRPSTWVNEQFF	TRBD1	TRBJ2-1	NA	TRBV3-1
TGTGCCAGCAGCGCCCTCCGGGGGGCGGGCACCGGGGAGCTGTTTTTT	CASSALRGAGTGELFF	NA	TRBJ2-2	NA	TRBV9
TGTGCCAGCAGCTCCAACCGGGACAGGGTTAAAAATCTCTACGAGCAGTACTTC	CASSSNRDRVKNLYEQYF	TRBD1	TRBJ2-7	once	TRBV7-9
TGTGCCAGCAGAAGTGCGGGGTCTAGCACAGATACGCAGTATTTT	CASRSAGSSTDTQYF	NA	TRBJ2-3	NA	TRBV28
TGTGCCAGCAGTTACCAAGGGTCCAATGAGCAGTTCTTC	CASSYQGSNEQFF	NA	TRBJ2-1	NA	TRBV6-5
TGCGCCAGCAGAGACAGGGGAAGGATATACGAGCAGTACTTC	CASRDRGRIYEQYF	TRBD1	TRBJ2-7	once	TRBV10-2
TGTGCCAGCAGAAACCCAGGGGAACGACGGCACGGAGAGACCCAGTACTTC	CASRNPGERRHGETQYF	NA	TRBJ2-5	NA	TRBV12-3/TRBV12-4
TGTGCCAGCAGTCATGGGACTAGCGGGAGCTTGGAGACCCAGTACTTC	CASSHGTSGSLETQYF	TRBD2	TRBJ2-5	NA	TRBV7-9
TGCGCCAGCAGCCAAGTAGGGGGGGGGACTGAAGCTTTCTTT	CASSQVGGGTEAFF	NA	TRBJ1-1	NA	TRBV4-3
TGCGCCAGCAGCTTTGAGGACGCAAACTACGAGCAGTACTTC	CASSFEDANYEQYF	NA	TRBJ2-7	NA	TRBV5-1
TGTGCCAGCAGCGGAGTTTCTAGCGGGAGTGTCTACAATGAGCAGTTCTTC	CASSGVSSGSVYNEQFF	TRBD2	TRBJ2-1	NA	TRBV9
TGTGCCACCAGCTCTGGGGCGACAGGCGGTCAGCCCCAGCATTTT	CATSSGATGGQPQHF	NA	TRBJ1-5	NA	TRBV15
TGTGCCAGCAGCTTACAGAGAGGAAACACTGAAGTTTTCTTT	CASSLQRGNTEVFF	NA	TRBJ1-1	NA	TRBV7-9
TGTGCCAGCAGCTTTTTCCAGGGTCAAGAGACCCAGTACTTC	CASSFFQGQETQYF	NA	TRBJ2-5	NA	TRBV12-3/TRBV12-4
TGTGCCAGCAGTGAATGGGGTAGACTAGCGGCCCAAGAGACCCAGTACTTC	CASSEWGRLAAQETQYF	TRBD2	TRBJ2-5	NA	TRBV25-1
TGTGCCAGCAGTTTATCTTTCCCTAGCTCGGGGGATACGCAGTATTTT	CASSLSFPSSGDTQYF	NA	TRBJ2-3	NA	TRBV27
TGCAGTGCTAGAGATAATGGGAAGTGGGACACTGAAGCTTTCTTT	CSARDNGKWDTEAFF	NA	TRBJ1-1	NA	TRBV20-1
TGTGCCAGCAGTGACACAGGGGAAGCTTTCTTT	CASSDTGEAFF	NA	TRBJ1-1	NA	TRBV27
TGTGCCAGCAGCTTAGCGAAAGATACGCAGTATTTT	CASSLAKDTQYF	NA	TRBJ2-3	NA	TRBV11-2
TGTGCCAGCAGGGGTGTGACAGAAGGGTCAGATACGCAGTATTTT	CASRGVTEGSDTQYF	NA	TRBJ2-3	NA	TRBV12-3/TRBV12-4
TGTGCCAGCAGCCAGCCCGTGGCGGACACTGAAGCTTTCTTT	CASSQPVADTEAFF	NA	TRBJ1-1	NA	TRBV4-2
TGTGCCAGCAACGACGGACCCCGGGGTGCTGAGACCCAGTACTTC	CASNDGPRGAETQYF	NA	TRBJ2-5	NA	TRBV9
TGTGCCAGCAGCTTAGCCTTAGCGGGAGGGCACACAGATACGCAGTATTTT	CASSLALAGGHTDTQYF	TRBD2	TRBJ2-3	NA	TRBV7-2
TGTGCCAGAAGCTGGAAACTTCCCTACAATGAGCAGTTCTTC	CARSWKLPYNEQFF	NA	TRBJ2-1	NA	TRBV5-3
TGTGCCAGCAGCCCACGCCGGGACAGGGGAGCCGGGGAGCTGTTTTTT	CASSPRRDRGAGELFF	TRBD1	TRBJ2-2	NA	TRBV7-8
TGTGCCAGCAGCCAAGGGATTGAGCAGTTCTTC	CASSQGIEQFF	NA	TRBJ2-1	NA	TRBV14
TGCAGCGTTGAAGGGTCTAGCGGCTTTTACAATGAGCAGTTCTTC	CSVEGSSGFYNEQFF	TRBD2	TRBJ2-1	once	TRBV29-1
TGCAGCGTTGAAGTGGAGACTTCCTTGGATGAGCAGTTCTTC	CSVEVETSLDEQFF	NA	TRBJ2-1	NA	TRBV29-1
TGTGCCAGCAGTTTACGGGCAGGGGGTACAAACATTCAGTACTTC	CASSLRAGGTNIQYF	TRBD1	TRBJ2-4	NA	TRBV28
TGTGCCAGTTCTGAACAGGGCCTCGGGGGCACTGAAGCTTTCTTT	CASSEQGLGGTEAFF	NA	TRBJ1-1	NA	TRBV19
TGCGCCAGCAGCTACGGTCGGTCGGATGGCTACACCTTC	CASSYGRSDGYTF	NA	TRBJ1-2	NA	TRBV5-1
TGTGCCAGCAGTTACTCCCTAACGATCCTACATAGCAATCAGCCCCAGCATTTT	CASSYSLTILHSNQPQHF	NA	TRBJ1-5	NA	TRBV6-2/TRBV6-3
TGCAGCGTTGAACGGCAGGGACTTTCCTACAATGAGCAGTTCTTC	CSVERQGLSYNEQFF	NA	TRBJ2-1	NA	TRBV29-1
TGCGCCAGCAGCCAAGGACAGGGTGGGGACGAGCAGTACTTC	CASSQGQGGDEQYF	TRBD1	TRBJ2-7	NA	TRBV4-1
TGTGCCTGGAGTGTCAGGACTAGGGTATCCTACGAGCAGTACTTC	CAWSVRTRVSYEQYF	TRBD2	TRBJ2-7	NA	TRBV30
TGTGCCAGTAGTATGGTTCATGGGAACACTGAAGCTTTCTTT	CASSMVHGNTEAFF	NA	TRBJ1-1	NA	TRBV19
TGTGCCAGCTCCCCGGCGTCGGTGGGACCCCGGGCAGAGACCCAGTACTTC	CASSPASVGPRAETQYF	NA	TRBJ2-5	NA	TRBV18
TGTGCTAGTGGTTTCTCAGGGAGCGAGGCTTTCTTT	CASGFSGSEAFF	NA	TRBJ1-1	NA	TRBV12-5
TGTGCCAGCAGCCAAGATCACGTCTCCGTGGGGTACAATGAGCAGTTCTTC	CASSQDHVSVGYNEQFF	NA	TRBJ2-1	NA	TRBV3-1
TGTGCCAGTAGTACCTCAGGGGTTGAGGATGGCTACACCTTC	CASSTSGVEDGYTF	NA	TRBJ1-2	NA	TRBV19
TGTGCCAGCAGTCCAGCGGGAGGGCCTAGTGACGAGCAGTACTTC	CASSPAGGPSDEQYF	TRBD2	TRBJ2-7	NA	TRBV6-5
TGTGCCAGCAGCCACTATCTAAGGGGCTCGCTTAATAGAAACACTGAAGCTTTCTTT	CASSHYLRGSLNRNTEAFF	NA	TRBJ1-1	NA	TRBV3-1
TGTGCCACCATGGACACAGCTAGCACAGATACGCAGTATTTT	CATMDTASTDTQYF	NA	TRBJ2-3	NA	TRBV10-3
TGCGCCAGCAGCCAAGATCTAAAGGGTTCCGTATACGAGCAGTACTTC	CASSQDLKGSVYEQYF	NA	TRBJ2-7	NA	TRBV4-3
TGCGCCAGCAGCCTTACAGGGCATGAGGGCTACACCTTC	CASSLTGHEGYTF	NA	TRBJ1-2	NA	TRBV4-3
TGTGCCAGCAGCGCCTCCGGGATCTACAATGAGCAGTTCTTC	CASSASGIYNEQFF	NA	TRBJ2-1	NA	TRBV9
TGTGCCACCAGTGTAGGTAGCGGGAGAGGATGGGATGAGCAGTTCTTC	CATSVGSGRGWDEQFF	TRBD2	TRBJ2-1	NA	TRBV24-1
TGTGCCAGCAGCTTATGGACAGGGGGCTTCTACGAGCAGTACTTC	CASSLWTGGFYEQYF	TRBD1	TRBJ2-7	NA	TRBV7-2
TGTGCCAGCAGCTTAGCTTGGGCGGGAAGCTCCTACAATGAGCAGTTCTTC	CASSLAWAGSSYNEQFF	NA	TRBJ2-1	NA	TRBV7-9
TGCGCCAGCAGCCAGTTAGCGGGAGGGGTCGAGCAGTACTTC	CASSQLAGGVEQYF	TRBD2	TRBJ2-7	few	TRBV4-1
TGTGCCAGCAGCCGCCCTTCTAGGGAGTATCCGAATGAGCAGTTCTTC	CASSRPSREYPNEQFF	NA	TRBJ2-1	NA	TRBV3-1
TGCGCCAGCAGCCAAGATCGGGACGTATCCTACGAGCAGTACTTC	CASSQDRDVSYEQYF	NA	TRBJ2-7	NA	TRBV4-3
TGTGCCAGCAGCAACCTTCTCGGACCCTACGAGCAGTACTTC	CASSNLLGPYEQYF	NA	TRBJ2-7	NA	TRBV7-9
TGTGCCACCATAGACAGGGGGAACACCGGGGAGCTGTTTTTT	CATIDRGNTGELFF	TRBD1	TRBJ2-2	NA	TRBV19
TGCGCCAGCAGTGGAACGGCAGAGGGCTCACCCCTCCACTTT	CASSGTAEGSPLHF	NA	TRBJ1-6	NA	TRBV10-1
TGTGCCAGCAGTTACTCGATAGGACAGGGGGCCGCCGGGGAGCTGTTTTTT	CASSYSIGQGAAGELFF	TRBD1	TRBJ2-2	NA	TRBV6-5